What follows are 5 T cell receptor beta chains derived from one specimen sequenced in a study of T-cell reconstitution after alpha-beta-depleted transplantation in children. Molecular barcoding with unique molecular identifiers was used for the TCRbeta library. TCRdb itself ran the PCR reads through MiXCR, one entry per CDR3 protein. The table lists about 540,000 distinct CDR3 sequences, roughly a quarter of them singletons. This sample comprised PBMCs, obtained before TCRalphabeta/CD19-depleted stem cell transplant. These receptors were collected from a boy in the first two years of life with Wiskott-Aldrich syndrome, due to receive a stem cell transplant.

The chain is built from TRBV10-3 and TRBJ2-3; no firm D call. The germline gives CDR1 ENHRY, CDR2 SYGVKD. The CDR3 has 14 residues. Trimming removed 7 bases from V and 2 bases from J, with 13 bases in between. CDR3 loop: CAINPREDTDTQYF. The CDR3 DNA follows: TGTGCCATCAATCCTAGAGAGGACACAGATACGCAGTATTTT.

The rearrangement uses TRBV5-1 and TRBJ1-1, with D tentatively TRBD1 (6 bases). Trimming pared 0 bases from V and 7 bases from J, leaving 13 bases between. The CDR3 contains 14 residues. Germline values: CDR1 SGHRS, CDR2 YFSETQ. The CDR3 reads CASSLDNARGEAFF. The CDR3 DNA follows: TGCGCCAGCAGCTTGGACAACGCCAGGGGTGAAGCTTTCTTT.

This clonotype was recorded a few times. The chain employs TRBV5-5 and TRBJ2-7; no firm D call. V dropped 0 bases and J dropped 1 base, with 8 bases sitting between them. The CDR3 has 14 residues. CDR1 is SGHKS, CDR2 YYEKEE, per germline (reference sequence). The DNA for the CDR3 is TGTGCCAGCAGCTTGGTTACGGGTTCCTACGAGCAGTACTTC. It encodes CASSLVTGSYEQYF.

The chain has TRBV12-3 or TRBV12-4 and TRBJ2-7; 7 positions match TRBD1. Trimming cost V 6 bases and J 4 bases; bases outside gene matches: 9. The CDR3 extends over 14 amino acids. CDR3 sequence: CASSRTGQIYEQYF. The CDR3 region has the DNA TGTGCCAGCAGCCGTACGGGACAGATATACGAGCAGTACTTC.

The gene calls are TRBV5-1 and TRBJ2-1, with D hard to call. V was shortened by 0 bases and J by 0 bases, with 7 bases between the two germline ends. Germline V gene lookup returns CDR1 SGHRS and CDR2 YFSETQ. This CDR3 comprises 15 residues. The CDR3 loop is CASSLVLRSYNEQFF. Written as DNA, the CDR3 is TGCGCCAGCAGCTTGGTGCTGCGCTCCTACAATGAGCAGTTCTTC.